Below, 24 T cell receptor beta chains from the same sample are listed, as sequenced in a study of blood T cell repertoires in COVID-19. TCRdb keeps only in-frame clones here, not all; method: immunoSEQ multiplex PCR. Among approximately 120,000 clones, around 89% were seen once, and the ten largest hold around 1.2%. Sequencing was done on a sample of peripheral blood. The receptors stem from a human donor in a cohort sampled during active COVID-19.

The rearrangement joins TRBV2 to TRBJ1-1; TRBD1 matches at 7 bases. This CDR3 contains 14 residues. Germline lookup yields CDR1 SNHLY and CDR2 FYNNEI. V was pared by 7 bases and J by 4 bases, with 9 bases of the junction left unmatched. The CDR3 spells CASTEGAGGTEAFF. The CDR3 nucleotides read TGTGCCAGCACCGAAGGGGCAGGGGGCACTGAAGCTTTCTTT.

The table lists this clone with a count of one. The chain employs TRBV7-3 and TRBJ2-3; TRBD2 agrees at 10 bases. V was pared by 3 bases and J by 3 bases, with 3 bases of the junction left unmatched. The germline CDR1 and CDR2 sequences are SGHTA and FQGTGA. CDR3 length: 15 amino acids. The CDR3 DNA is TGTGCCAGCAGCTTGGCTAGCGGGAGTACAGATACGCAGTATTTT. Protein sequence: CASSLASGSTDTQYF.

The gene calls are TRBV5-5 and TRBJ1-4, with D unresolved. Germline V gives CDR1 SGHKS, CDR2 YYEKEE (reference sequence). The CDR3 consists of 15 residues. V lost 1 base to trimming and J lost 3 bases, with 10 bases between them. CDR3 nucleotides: TGTGCCAGCAGCTTGTCAACTGGAGCTAATGAAAAACTGTTTTTT. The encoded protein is CASSLSTGANEKLFF. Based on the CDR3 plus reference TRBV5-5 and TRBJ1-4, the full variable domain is DAGVTQSPTHLIKTRGQQVTLRCSPISGHKSVSWYQQVLGQGPQFIFQYYEKEERGRGNFPDRFSARQFPNYSSELNVNALLLGDSALYLCASSLSTGANEKLFFGSGTQLSVL.

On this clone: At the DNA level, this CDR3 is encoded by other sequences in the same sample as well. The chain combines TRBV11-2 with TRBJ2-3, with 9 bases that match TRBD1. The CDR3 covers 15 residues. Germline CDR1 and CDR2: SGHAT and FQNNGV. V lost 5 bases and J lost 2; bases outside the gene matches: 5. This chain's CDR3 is CASSVGTGNTDTQYF. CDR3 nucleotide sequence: TGTGCCAGCAGCGTCGGGACAGGGAACACAGATACGCAGTATTTT.

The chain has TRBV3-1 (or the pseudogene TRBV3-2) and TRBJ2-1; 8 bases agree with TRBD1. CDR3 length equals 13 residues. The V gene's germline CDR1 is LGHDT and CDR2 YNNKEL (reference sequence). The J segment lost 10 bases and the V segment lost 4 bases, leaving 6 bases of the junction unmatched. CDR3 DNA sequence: TGTGCCAGCAGCCCCGGGACAGGCCGCGAGCAGTTCTTC. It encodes CASSPGTGREQFF.

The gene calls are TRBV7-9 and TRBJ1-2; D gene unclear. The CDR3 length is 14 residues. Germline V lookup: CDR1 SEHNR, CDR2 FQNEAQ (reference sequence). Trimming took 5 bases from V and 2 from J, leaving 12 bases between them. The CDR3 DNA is TGTGCCAGCAGCGCGACCGGGGTAAACTATGGCTACACCTTC. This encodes CASSATGVNYGYTF. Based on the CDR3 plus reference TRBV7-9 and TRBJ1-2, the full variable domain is DTGVSQNPRHKITKRGQNVTFRCDPISEHNRLYWYRQTLGQGPEFLTYFQNEAQLEKSRLLSDRFSAERPKGSFSTLEIQRTEQGDSAMYLCASSATGVNYGYTFGSGTRLTVV.

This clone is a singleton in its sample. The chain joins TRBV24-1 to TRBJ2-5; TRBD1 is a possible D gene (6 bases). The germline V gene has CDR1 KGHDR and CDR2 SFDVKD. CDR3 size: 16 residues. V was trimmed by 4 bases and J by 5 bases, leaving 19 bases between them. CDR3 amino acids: CATSDRRPGARETQYF. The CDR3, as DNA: TGTGCCACCAGTGACCGCAGACCAGGGGCCCGGGAGACCCAGTACTTC.

CDR3 nucleotide sequence: TGTGCCAGCAGTTGGAATGAGGTAAAACTGTTTTTT. This encodes CASSWNEVKLFF. This chain links TRBV12-3 or TRBV12-4 with TRBJ1-4, with D uncertain. Trimming cost V 4 bases and J 10 bases, with 10 bases left between them. The CDR3 contains 12 residues.

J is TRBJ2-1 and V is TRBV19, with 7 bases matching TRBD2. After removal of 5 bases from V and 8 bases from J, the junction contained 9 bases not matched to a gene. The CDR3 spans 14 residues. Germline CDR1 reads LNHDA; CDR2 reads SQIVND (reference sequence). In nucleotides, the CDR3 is TGTGCCAGTAGTCGGGGGGAAGGGCGGTATGAGCAGTTCTTC. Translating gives CASSRGEGRYEQFF. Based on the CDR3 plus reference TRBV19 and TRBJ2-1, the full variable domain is DGGITQSPKYLFRKEGQNVTLSCEQNLNHDAMYWYRQDPGQGLRLIYYSQIVNDFQKGDIAEGYSVSREKKESFPLTVTSAQKNPTAFYLCASSRGEGRYEQFFGPGTRLTVL.

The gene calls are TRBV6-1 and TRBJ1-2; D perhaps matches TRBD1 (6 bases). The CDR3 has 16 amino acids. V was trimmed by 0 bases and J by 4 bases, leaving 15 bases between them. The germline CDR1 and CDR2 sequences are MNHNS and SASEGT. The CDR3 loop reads CASSEAGHPRGYGYTF. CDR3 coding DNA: TGTGCCAGCAGTGAAGCTGGGCACCCCAGGGGCTATGGCTACACCTTC.

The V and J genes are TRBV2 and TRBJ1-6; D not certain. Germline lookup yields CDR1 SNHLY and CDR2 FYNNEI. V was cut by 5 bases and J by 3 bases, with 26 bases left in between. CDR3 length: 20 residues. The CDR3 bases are TGTGCCAGCAGTCGGTCCAATGGGGAGGGCCATAAAGACTATAATTCACCCCTCCACTTT. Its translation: CASSRSNGEGHKDYNSPLHF.

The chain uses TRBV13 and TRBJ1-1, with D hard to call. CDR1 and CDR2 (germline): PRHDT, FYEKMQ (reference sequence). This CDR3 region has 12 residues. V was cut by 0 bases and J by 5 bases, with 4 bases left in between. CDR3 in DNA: TGTGCCAGCAGCTTAGGCCTGACTGAAGCTTTCTTT. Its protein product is CASSLGLTEAFF.

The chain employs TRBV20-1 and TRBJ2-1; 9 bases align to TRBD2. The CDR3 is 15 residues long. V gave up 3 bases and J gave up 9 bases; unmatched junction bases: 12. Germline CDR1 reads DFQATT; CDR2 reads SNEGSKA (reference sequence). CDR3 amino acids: CSASSGTSSPTEQFF. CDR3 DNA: TGCAGTGCTAGTTCCGGGACTAGCTCTCCCACTGAGCAGTTCTTC.

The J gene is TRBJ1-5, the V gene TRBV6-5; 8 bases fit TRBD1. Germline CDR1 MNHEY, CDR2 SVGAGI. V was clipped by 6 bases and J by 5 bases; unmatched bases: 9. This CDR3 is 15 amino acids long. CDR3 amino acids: CASRHKTGDDQPQHF. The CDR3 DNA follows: TGTGCCAGCAGACACAAGACAGGGGATGATCAGCCCCAGCATTTT.

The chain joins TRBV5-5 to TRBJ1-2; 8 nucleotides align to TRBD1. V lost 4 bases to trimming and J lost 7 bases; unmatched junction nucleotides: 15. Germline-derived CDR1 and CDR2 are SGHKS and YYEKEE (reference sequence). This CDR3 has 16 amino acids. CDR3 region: CASSPSGQGGLGGYTF. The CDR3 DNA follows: TGTGCCAGCAGCCCCTCAGGACAGGGAGGGCTCGGTGGCTACACCTTC.

CDR3 protein: CASGLRQGAYEQYF. The DNA of the CDR3 is TGCGCCAGCGGCCTACGGCAGGGGGCTTACGAGCAGTACTTC. V usage is TRBV5-1 and J usage is TRBJ2-7, with 8 bases that match TRBD1. Germline values: CDR1 SGHRS, CDR2 YFSETQ. V lost 7 bases, J lost 4 bases, and 10 bases stayed unmatched. The CDR3 is made up of 14 amino acids. Combining the CDR3 with reference TRBV5-1 and TRBJ2-7 gives the whole variable domain KAGVTQTPRYLIKTRGQQVTLSCSPISGHRSVSWYQQTPGQGLQFLFEYFSETQRNKGNFPGRFSGRQFSNSRSEMNVSTLELGDSALYLCASGLRQGAYEQYFGPGTRLTVT.

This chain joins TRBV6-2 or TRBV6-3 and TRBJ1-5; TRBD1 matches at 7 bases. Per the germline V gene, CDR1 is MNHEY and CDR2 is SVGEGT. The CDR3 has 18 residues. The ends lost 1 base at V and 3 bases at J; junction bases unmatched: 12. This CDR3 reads CASSYLVSRGQNNQPQHF. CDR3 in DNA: TGTGCCAGCAGTTACTTGGTTTCTAGGGGACAGAACAATCAGCCCCAGCATTTT.

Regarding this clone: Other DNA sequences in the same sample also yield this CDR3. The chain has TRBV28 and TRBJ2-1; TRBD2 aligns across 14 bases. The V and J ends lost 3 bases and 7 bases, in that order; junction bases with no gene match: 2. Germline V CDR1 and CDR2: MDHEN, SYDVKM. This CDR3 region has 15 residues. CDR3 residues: CASSLGTSGRNEQFF. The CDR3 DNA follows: TGTGCCAGCAGTTTGGGGACTAGCGGGAGAAATGAGCAGTTCTTC.

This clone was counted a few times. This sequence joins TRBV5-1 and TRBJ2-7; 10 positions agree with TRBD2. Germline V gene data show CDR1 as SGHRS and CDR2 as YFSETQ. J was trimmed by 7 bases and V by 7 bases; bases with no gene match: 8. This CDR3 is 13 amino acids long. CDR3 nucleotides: TGCGCCAGCGGCCTAGCGGGAGATTTGGAGCAGTACTTC. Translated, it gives CASGLAGDLEQYF.

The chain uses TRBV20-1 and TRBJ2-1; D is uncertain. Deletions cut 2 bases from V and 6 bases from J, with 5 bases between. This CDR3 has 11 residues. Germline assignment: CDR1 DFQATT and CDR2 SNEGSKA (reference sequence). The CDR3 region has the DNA TGCAGTGCTAGATACGGCAATGAGCAGTTCTTC. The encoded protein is CSARYGNEQFF.

The CDR3: CASSIGGSGANVLTF. The CDR3 DNA follows: TGCGCCAGCAGCATCGGCGGCTCTGGGGCCAACGTCCTGACTTTC. V and J are TRBV5-1 and TRBJ2-6; D is uncertain. Trimming cost V 4 bases and J 0 bases, with 8 bases left between them. Looked up from germline, CDR1 is SGHRS and CDR2 is YFSETQ. The CDR3 extends over 15 amino acids.

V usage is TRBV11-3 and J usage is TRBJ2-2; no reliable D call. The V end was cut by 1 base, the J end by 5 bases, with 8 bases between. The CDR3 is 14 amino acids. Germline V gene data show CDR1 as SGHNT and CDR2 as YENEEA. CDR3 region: CASSLAPHTGELFF. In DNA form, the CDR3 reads TGTGCCAGCAGCTTAGCTCCACATACCGGGGAGCTGTTTTTT.

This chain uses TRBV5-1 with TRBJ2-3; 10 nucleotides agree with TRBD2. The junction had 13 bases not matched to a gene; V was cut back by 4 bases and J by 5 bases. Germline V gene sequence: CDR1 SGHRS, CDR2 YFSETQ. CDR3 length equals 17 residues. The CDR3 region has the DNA TGCGCCAGCAGCGGGGCGGGACTAGCGCGGGGAATAGATACGCAGTATTTT. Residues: CASSGAGLARGIDTQYF.

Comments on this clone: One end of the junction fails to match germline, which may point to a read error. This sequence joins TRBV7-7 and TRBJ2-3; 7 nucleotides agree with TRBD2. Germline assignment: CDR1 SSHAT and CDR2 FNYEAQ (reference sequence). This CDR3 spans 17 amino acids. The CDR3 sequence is CASSPTPLARGTDTQYF. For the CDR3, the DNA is TGTGCTAGCAGCCCGACCCCACTAGCGAGAGGAACAGATACGCAGTATTTT.